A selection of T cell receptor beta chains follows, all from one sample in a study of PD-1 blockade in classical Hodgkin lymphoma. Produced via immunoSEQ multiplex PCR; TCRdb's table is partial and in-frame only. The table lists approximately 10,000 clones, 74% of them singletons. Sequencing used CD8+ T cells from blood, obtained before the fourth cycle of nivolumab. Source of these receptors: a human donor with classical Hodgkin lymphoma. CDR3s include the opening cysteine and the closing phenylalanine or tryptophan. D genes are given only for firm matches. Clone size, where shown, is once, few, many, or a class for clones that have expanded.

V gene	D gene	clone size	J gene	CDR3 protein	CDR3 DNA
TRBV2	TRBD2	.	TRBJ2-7	CASSWTSFYEQYF	TGTGCCAGCAGTTGGACTAGCTTCTACGAGCAGTACTTC
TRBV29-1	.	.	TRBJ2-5	CSTEGAGMVETQYF	TGCAGCACCGAGGGCGCAGGGATGGTGGAGACCCAGTACTTC
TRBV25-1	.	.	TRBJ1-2	CASSGFFYGYTF	TGTGCCAGCAGTGGATTTTTCTATGGCTACACCTTC
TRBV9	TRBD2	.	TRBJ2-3	CASSVEGLAVSTDTQYF	TGTGCCAGCAGCGTAGAGGGACTAGCGGTTAGCACAGATACGCAGTATTTT
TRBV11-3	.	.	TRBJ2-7	CASSLEGDTLTYEQYF	TGTGCCAGCAGCTTAGAGGGGGACACCTTAACCTACGAGCAGTACTTC
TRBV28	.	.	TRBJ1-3	CASRFNRVSSGNTIYF	TGTGCCAGTAGGTTTAACAGGGTTTCATCTGGAAACACCATATATTTT
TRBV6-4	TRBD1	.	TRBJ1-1	CALGQGAPEAFF	TGTGCCCTCGGACAGGGGGCTCCCGAGGCTTTCTTT
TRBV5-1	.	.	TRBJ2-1	CASSLAYRGGKYEQFF	TGCGCCAGCAGCTTGGCTTACAGGGGAGGGAAATATGAGCAGTTCTTC
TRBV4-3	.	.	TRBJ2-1	CASSQDLGFYNEQFF	TGCGCCAGCAGCCAAGATCTGGGATTCTACAATGAGCAGTTCTTC
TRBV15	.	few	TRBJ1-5	CATSSERGGSNQPQHF	TGTGCCACCAGCAGTGAGCGGGGTGGGAGCAATCAGCCCCAGCATTTT
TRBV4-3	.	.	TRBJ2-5	CASSQYSQAGTQYF	TGCGCCAGCAGCCAATACAGTCAGGCGGGGACCCAGTACTTC
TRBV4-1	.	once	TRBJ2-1	CASSLSGENNEQFF	TGCGCCAGCAGCCTCTCCGGGGAAAACAATGAGCAGTTCTTC
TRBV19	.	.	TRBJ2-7	CASSIQGTKDRFEQYF	TGTGCCAGTAGTATCCAGGGAACGAAGGATCGGTTCGAGCAGTACTTC
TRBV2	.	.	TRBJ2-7	CASSGIGSPEQYF	TGTGCCAGCAGTGGAATAGGTTCTCCCGAGCAGTACTTC
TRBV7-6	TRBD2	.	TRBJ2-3	CASSFLAGGVTDTQYF	TGTGCCAGCAGCTTTCTAGCGGGGGGCGTCACAGATACGCAGTATTTT
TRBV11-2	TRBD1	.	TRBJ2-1	CASSLVTGGYNNEQFF	TGTGCCAGCAGCTTAGTCACAGGGGGCTACAACAATGAGCAGTTCTTC
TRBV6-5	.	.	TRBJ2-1	CASSYSTPNEQFF	TGTGCCAGCAGTTATAGCACTCCTAATGAGCAGTTCTTC
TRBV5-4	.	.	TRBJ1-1	CASSLGRAEAFF	TGTGCCAGCAGCTTGGGGAGGGCTGAAGCTTTCTTT
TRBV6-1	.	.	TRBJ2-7	CASSKGTESYEQYF	TGTGCCAGCAGTAAGGGAACCGAATCCTACGAGCAGTACTTC
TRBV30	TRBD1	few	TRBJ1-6	CAWSVGGTGVSPLHF	TGTGCCTGGAGTGTCGGCGGGACAGGGGTTTCACCCCTCCACTTT
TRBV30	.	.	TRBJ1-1	CAWRAKGTSVEAFF	TGTGCCTGGAGAGCAAAGGGGACATCTGTTGAAGCTTTCTTT
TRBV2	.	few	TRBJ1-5	CATKGGRNQPQHF	TGTGCCACCAAGGGAGGGAGAAATCAGCCCCAGCATTTT
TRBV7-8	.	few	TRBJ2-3	CASSLGADKASF	TGTGCCAGCAGCCTCGGGGCGGACAAGGCTTCTTTT
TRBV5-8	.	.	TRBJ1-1	CASRIKETGNTEAFF	TGTGCCAGCAGGATCAAAGAGACAGGGAACACTGAAGCTTTCTTT
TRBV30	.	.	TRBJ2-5	CAWSVKAGWGGETQYF	TGTGCCTGGAGTGTTAAGGCTGGCTGGGGTGGAGAGACCCAGTACTTC
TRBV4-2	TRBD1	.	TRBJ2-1	CASSHLGTGISYNEQFF	TGTGCCAGCAGCCACCTAGGGACAGGGATTTCCTACAATGAGCAGTTCTTC
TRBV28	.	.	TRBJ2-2	CASSFENNYSGVGELFF	TGTGCCAGCAGTTTCGAGAACAACTACTCTGGGGTCGGGGAGCTGTTTTTT
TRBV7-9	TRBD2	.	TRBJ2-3	CASRKTSGGTDTQYF	TGTGCCAGCAGGAAAACTAGCGGAGGCACAGATACGCAGTATTTT
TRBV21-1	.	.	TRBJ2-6	CASSTSGTGTSGANVLTF	TGTGCCAGCAGCACCAGCGGGACAGGGACTTCCGGGGCCAACGTCCTGACTTTC
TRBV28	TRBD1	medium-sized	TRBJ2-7	CASSFQGVSYEQYF	TGTGCCAGCAGTTTCCAGGGGGTATCCTACGAGCAGTACTTC
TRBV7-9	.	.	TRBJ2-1	CASSLTGTDSYNEQFF	TGTGCCAGCAGCTTAACCGGGACCGACTCCTACAATGAGCAGTTCTTC
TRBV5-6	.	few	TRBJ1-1	CASSLVIGEEAFF	TGTGCCAGCAGCTTGGTGATCGGGGAGGAAGCTTTCTTT
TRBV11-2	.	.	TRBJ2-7	CASSLGVGTYEQYF	TGTGCCAGCAGCTTAGGGGTGGGCACCTACGAGCAGTACTTC
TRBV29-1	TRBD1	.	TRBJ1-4	CSVLTGVTNEKLFF	TGCAGCGTCTTGACAGGGGTTACTAATGAAAAACTGTTTTTT
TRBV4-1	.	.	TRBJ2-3	CASSQVTADTQYF	TGCGCCAGCAGCCAAGTGACAGCGGATACGCAGTATTTT
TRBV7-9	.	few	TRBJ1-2	CASSPPRELYGYTF	TGTGCCAGCAGCCCCCCCCGGGAGCTCTATGGCTACACCTTC
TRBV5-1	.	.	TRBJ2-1	CASSPSVGAVDISYNEQFF	TGCGCCAGCAGTCCCAGTGTAGGGGCAGTCGACATTTCCTACAATGAGCAGTTCTTC
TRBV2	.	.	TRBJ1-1	CASSDTGTWTEAFF	TGTGCCAGCAGTGATACAGGGACCTGGACTGAAGCTTTCTTT
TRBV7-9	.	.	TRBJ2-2	CASSPTPAGELFF	TGTGCCAGCAGCCCAACCCCCGCCGGGGAGCTGTTTTTT
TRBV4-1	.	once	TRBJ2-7	CASSPSSYSYEQYF	TGCGCCAGCAGCCCCTCGAGTTACTCCTACGAGCAGTACTTC
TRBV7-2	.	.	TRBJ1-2	CASTELGGYTF	TGTGCCAGCACAGAACTGGGGGGCTACACCTTC
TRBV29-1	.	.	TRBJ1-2	CSVPGLSKNYGYTF	TGCAGCGTCCCGGGACTCTCGAAGAACTATGGCTACACCTTC
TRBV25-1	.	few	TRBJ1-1	CASNQGNTEAFF	TGTGCCAGCAATCAGGGGAACACTGAAGCTTTCTTT
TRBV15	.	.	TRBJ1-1	CATSSLNTEAFF	TGTGCCACCAGCAGTTTGAACACTGAAGCTTTCTTT
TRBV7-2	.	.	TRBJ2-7	CASSFIRDYEQYF	TGTGCCAGCAGCTTTATCCGGGACTACGAGCAGTACTTC
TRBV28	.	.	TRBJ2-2	CASSLSSVNGELFF	TGTGCCAGCAGTTTATCGTCGGTTAACGGGGAGCTGTTTTTT
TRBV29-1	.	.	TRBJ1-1	CSVGGEVGHTTEAFF	TGCAGCGTTGGGGGAGAGGTGGGGCATACGACTGAAGCTTTCTTT
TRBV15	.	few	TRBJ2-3	CATSSTGTDTQYF	TGTGCCACCAGCAGTACCGGCACAGATACGCAGTATTTT
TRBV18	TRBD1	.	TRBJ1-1	CASSPWDRSNTEAFF	TGTGCCAGCTCACCTTGGGACAGGTCGAACACTGAAGCTTTCTTT
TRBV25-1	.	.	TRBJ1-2	CASQGVLNYGYTF	TGTGCCAGCCAAGGGGTGCTCAACTATGGCTACACCTTC
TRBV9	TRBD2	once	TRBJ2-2	CASSVDGGKKLFF	TGTGCCAGCAGCGTGGACGGGGGGAAGAAGCTGTTTTTT
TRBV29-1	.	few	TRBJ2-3	CSVEGQGYTDTQYF	TGCAGCGTCGAGGGGCAAGGGTACACAGATACGCAGTATTTT
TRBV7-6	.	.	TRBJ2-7	CASSQGRTYEQYF	TGTGCCAGCAGTCAGGGACGTACCTACGAGCAGTACTTC
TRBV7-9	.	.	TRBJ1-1	CASSLSRELGAEAFF	TGTGCCAGCAGCTTAAGTCGGGAGCTCGGAGCTGAAGCTTTCTTT
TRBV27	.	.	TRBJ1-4	CASSLLGAGSNEKLFF	TGTGCCAGCAGTTTACTGGGGGCCGGCTCCAATGAAAAACTGTTTTTT
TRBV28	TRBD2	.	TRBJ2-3	CASSFGRFTDTQYF	TGTGCCAGCAGTTTCGGGAGGTTCACAGATACGCAGTATTTT
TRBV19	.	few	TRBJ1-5	CASSEHSNQPQHF	TGTGCCAGTAGTGAGCATAGCAATCAGCCCCAGCATTTT
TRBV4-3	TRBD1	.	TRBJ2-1	CASSQAGGPTYNEQFF	TGCGCCAGCAGCCAAGCAGGGGGCCCCACCTACAATGAGCAGTTCTTC
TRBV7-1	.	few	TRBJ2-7	CASREGSSYEQYF	TGTGCCAGCAGAGAGGGGTCCTCCTACGAGCAGTACTTC